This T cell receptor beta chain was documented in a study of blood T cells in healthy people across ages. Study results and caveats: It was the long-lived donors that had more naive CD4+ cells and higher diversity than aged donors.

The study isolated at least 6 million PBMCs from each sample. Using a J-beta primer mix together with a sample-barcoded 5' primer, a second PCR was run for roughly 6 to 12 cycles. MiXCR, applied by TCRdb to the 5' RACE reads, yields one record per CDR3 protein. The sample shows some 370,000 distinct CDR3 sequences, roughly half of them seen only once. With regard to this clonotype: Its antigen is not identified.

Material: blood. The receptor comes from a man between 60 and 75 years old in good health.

The CDR3 spells CSVEGVGGNEQYF. The CDR3 DNA reads TGCAGCGTTGAGGGGGTTGGAGGAAACGAGCAGTACTTC. The rearrangement joins TRBV29-1 to TRBJ2-7; TRBD1 or TRBD2 may be the D gene (5 bases each). CDR1 is SQVTM, CDR2 ANQGSEA, per germline. The V gene lost 3 bases and the J gene lost 5 bases, with 14 bases spanning the gap. The CDR3 spans 13 residues.